The clone carrying this TCR beta chain has a count of ten or more. The sample comes from a study of human T cells and chemical hapten exposure. Turning to the study itself: Patients had diphenylcyclopropenone applied to the scalp weekly throughout the approximately 25-week study.

Via MiXCR, TCRdb re-called the RACE reads, giving one row per CDR3 protein. The sample has around 53,000 distinct CDR3 sequences, 9.3% seen once; the top ten hold around 4.5%. This sample's time point: patch test 1, 2 weeks after DPC sensitization. Treatment defined: therapeutic diphenylcyclopropenone sensitization with weekly scalp DPC. The sample in question was whole blood, obtained in connection with sensitization to the hapten diphenylcyclopropenone (DPC). The TCR was taken from a woman aged 50 to 60 with alopecia areata. Some clones in this sample may be carry-over from other donors' samples.

The CDR3 nucleotides read TGTGCCAGCAGCTTAAACAGAAACTATGGCTACACCTTC. It specifies CASSLNRNYGYTF. The chain couples TRBV7-2 to TRBJ1-2; D is unclear. The V end was cut by 2 bases, the J end by 2 bases, with 6 bases between. CDR3 size: 13 residues. CDR1 is SGHTA and CDR2 is FQGNSA in the germline V gene.